This record looks at one TCR beta chain sequence and its context. The data were obtained in a study of identical twins. Each CDR3 protein is one row after TCRdb ran MiXCR on the 5' RACE reads. This sample has about 720,000 distinct CDR3 sequences, with 15% to 20% found just once. CDR1 is MNHEY, CDR2 SMNVEV, per germline (reference sequence). V lost 6 bases and J 6 bases, leaving 21 bases between the germline ends. The CDR3 has 16 residues. Separately, the same data were catalogued under a study of T cells expressing NK-cell markers.

V is TRBV27 and J is TRBJ2-1; D unclear. Sequenced input: PBMCs. The clonotype originates from a woman in her late teens or twenties in good health. This CDR3 reads CASSPKSGSGVNEQFF. In DNA, the CDR3 is TGTGCCAGCAGCCCGAAGTCAGGCTCAGGTGTCAATGAGCAGTTCTTC.